One sample yielded the 21 T cell receptor beta chains listed below, sequenced in a study of blood T cells in healthy people across ages. Primers used in a second PCR of roughly 6 to 12 cycles were a sample-barcoded 5' primer and a J-beta primer mix. One entry per CDR3 protein results from TCRdb running MiXCR on the 5' RACE reads. The data contain about 560,000 distinct CDR3 sequences, around a quarter of them singletons. These data were likewise used in another study, on T cells of mothers and their children.

Sequencing used blood. The receptors were gathered from a boy between 2 and 10 years old in good health.

The chain couples TRBV9 to TRBJ2-7; 8 nucleotides align to TRBD2. Germline CDR1 is SGDLS and CDR2 is YYNGEE. The V segment lost 2 bases and the J segment 1 base; nucleotides outside the gene matches: 5. CDR3 size: 15 residues. The CDR3 DNA reads as TGTGCCAGCAGCGTGTTAGCGGGGAGTTCCTACGAGCAGTACTTC. It is translated as CASSVLAGSSYEQYF.

This clonotype turned up a few times. The chain joins TRBV27 to TRBJ2-2; 7 nucleotides line up with TRBD1. The junction had 5 bases not matched to a gene; V was cut back by 6 bases and J by 4 bases. Germline lookup yields CDR1 MNHEY and CDR2 SMNVEV (reference sequence). This CDR3 contains 14 residues. Here the CDR3 DNA reads TGTGCCAGCAGCCCCGGGACAGCCACCGGGGAGCTGTTTTTT. Its protein product is CASSPGTATGELFF.

In this sample, this clonotype turned up a few times. The chain links TRBV18 to TRBJ2-5; D possibly matches TRBD1 or TRBD2 (5 bases each). The CDR3 spans 13 residues. The V end was cut by 6 bases, the J end by 5 bases, with 13 bases between. The germline CDR1 and CDR2 sequences are KGHSH and LQKENI. The CDR3 bases are TGTGCCAGCTCTCCGAGGGACCGGGAGACCCAGTACTTC. Translating gives CASSPRDRETQYF.

The rearrangement joins TRBV12-3 or TRBV12-4 to TRBJ2-5, with D perhaps TRBD2 (6 bases). V dropped 5 bases and J dropped 5 bases, with 18 bases sitting between them. This CDR3 is built from 15 residues. CDR3 protein: CASSPGTGVTETQYF. CDR3 in DNA: TGTGCCAGCAGTCCCGGGACGGGGGTAACGGAGACCCAGTACTTC.

This clonotype came up once. The chain couples TRBV20-1 to TRBJ2-3, with D perhaps TRBD2 (6 bases). CDR3 length equals 15 residues. The germline V gene encodes CDR1 DFQATT and CDR2 SNEGSKA (reference sequence). Trimming took off 1 base at V and 0 bases at J, with 11 bases between the two ends. CDR3 in DNA: TGCAGTGCTAGAGTAGGGAGCGGGAGCACAGATACGCAGTATTTT. Its translation is CSARVGSGSTDTQYF.

This chain joins TRBV7-2 and TRBJ2-3; TRBD2 agrees at 12 bases. Germline CDR1 is SGHTA and CDR2 is FQGNSA. The CDR3 loop spans 19 amino acids. V shed 2 bases, J shed 4 bases, and the junction held 13 bases outside the gene matches. CDR3 sequence: CASSLPRGASGRAADTQYF. The CDR3, as DNA: TGTGCCAGCAGCTTACCCCGTGGGGCTAGCGGGAGGGCCGCAGATACGCAGTATTTT.

V usage is TRBV27 and J usage is TRBJ2-1; D is uncertain. Germline V gene data show CDR1 as MNHEY and CDR2 as SMNVEV (reference sequence). The CDR3 is 13 residues long. Trimming stripped 5 bases from V and 6 bases from J, with 11 bases between. The CDR3 DNA reads as TGTGCCAGCAGTAAGCTAGAAGGCAATGAGCAGTTCTTC. It codes for CASSKLEGNEQFF.

The J gene is TRBJ2-3, the V gene TRBV5-1, with 7 bases fitting TRBD2. Trimming cost V 0 bases and J 3 bases; bases outside gene matches: 7. This CDR3 is built from 16 residues. From germline, CDR1 is SGHRS and CDR2 YFSETQ. Here the CDR3 reads CASSLEGGRLTDTQYF. The DNA of the CDR3 is TGCGCCAGCAGCTTGGAGGGCGGGAGATTGACAGATACGCAGTATTTT.

This clonotype was detected a few times. This chain links TRBV10-3 with TRBJ2-5; 9 bases map to TRBD2. Germline trimming cut 5 bases from V and 3 bases from J; bases unmatched to any gene: 7. Germline-derived CDR1 and CDR2 are ENHRY and SYGVKD. The CDR3 loop spans 15 amino acids. DNA for the CDR3: TGTGCCATCAGTCGAGGGACTAGCAGAAAAGAGACCCAGTACTTC. Residues: CAISRGTSRKETQYF.

In regard to this clonotype: A junction end diverges from the germline sequence, so it may reflect a read error. The rearrangement links TRBV9 to TRBJ2-2, with D maybe TRBD2 (5 bases). The germline V gene has CDR1 SGDLS and CDR2 YYNGEE. This CDR3 is 15 amino acids long. CDR3 sequence: CAPPPGGRDTGEPFF. CDR3 sequence (DNA): TGTGCCCCCCCCCCAGGAGGTAGAGACACCGGGGAGCCGTTTTTT.

This clonotype has just a few counts. The chain couples TRBV29-1 to TRBJ1-1; the match to TRBD1 covers 10 bases. Germline CDR1 SQVTM, CDR2 ANQGSEA. This CDR3 comprises 13 residues. V trimming: 4 bases; J trimming: 5 bases; junction bases outside the gene matches: 4. The CDR3 nucleotides read TGCAGCGTTGGCGGACAGGGGGAAACTGAAGCTTTCTTT. It encodes CSVGGQGETEAFF.

The sample holds a few counts of this clonotype. This rearrangement joins TRBV7-9 to TRBJ2-1, with D perhaps TRBD2 (6 bases). Trimming took 7 bases from V and 3 from J, leaving 19 bases between them. Germline V gives CDR1 SEHNR, CDR2 FQNEAQ (reference sequence). The CDR3 length is 16 residues. The DNA of the CDR3 is TGTGCCAGCAACAGAGCGGGCCCAACTAACTACAATGAGCAGTTCTTC. This codes for CASNRAGPTNYNEQFF.

This clonotype was observed a handful of times. One base away lies a much larger clone, so this may be a sequencing read error. The rearrangement links TRBV10-3 to TRBJ1-4; 8 bases are a match to TRBD1. CDR3 length equals 15 residues. Looked up from germline, CDR1 is ENHRY and CDR2 is SYGVKD. V dropped 5 bases and J dropped 8; count of bases not matched to a gene: 10. The CDR3 here is CAISPDRGGEEKLFF. CDR3 nucleotides: TGTGCCATCAGTCCTGACAGGGGTGGAGAGGAAAAACTGTTTTTT.

The V call is TRBV19, the J call TRBJ1-5, with 9 bases aligning to TRBD1. The V and J ends lost 6 bases and 4 bases, in that order; junction bases with no gene match: 10. In germline, CDR1 is LNHDA, CDR2 SQIVND (reference sequence). The CDR3 consists of 16 residues. CDR3 in amino acids: CASRGWGQGDNQPQHF. The DNA for the CDR3 is TGTGCCAGTAGGGGGTGGGGACAGGGCGATAATCAGCCCCAGCATTTT.

This clonotype has ten or more counts. This chain connects TRBV18 to TRBJ2-6; 9 nucleotides align to TRBD1. Germline V CDR1 and CDR2: KGHSH, LQKENI. Unmatched junction bases numbered 6, after V lost 2 bases and J lost 4 bases. There are 17 residues in the CDR3. Written as DNA, the CDR3 is TGTGCCAGCTCACCATTACAGGGGGCAACCGGGGCCAACGTCCTGACTTTC. Protein sequence: CASSPLQGATGANVLTF.

The chain links TRBV5-1 to TRBJ2-7; D perhaps matches TRBD2 (6 bases). This CDR3 region has 15 residues. V was pared by 0 bases and J by 2 bases, with 12 bases between. Germline CDR1 reads SGHRS; CDR2 reads YFSETQ. Here the CDR3 reads CASSLVGGSPYEQYF. DNA for the CDR3: TGCGCCAGCAGCTTGGTGGGGGGATCCCCCTACGAGCAGTACTTC.

V gene TRBV6-5 combines with J gene TRBJ2-7, with D possibly matching TRBD2 (6 bases). The CDR3 consists of 13 residues. Germline assignment: CDR1 MNHEY and CDR2 SVGAGI. V was cut by 5 bases and J by 3 bases, with 11 bases left in between. The CDR3 protein is CASSKREFYEQYF. CDR3 nucleotide sequence: TGTGCCAGCAGTAAACGGGAGTTCTACGAGCAGTACTTC.

The CDR3 region is CSAEGPYEQYF. CDR3 nucleotide sequence: TGCAGTGCAGAGGGACCCTACGAGCAGTACTTC. This chain uses TRBV20-1 with TRBJ2-7; D is tentatively TRBD1 or TRBD2 (5 bases each). The V and J ends lost 6 bases and 2 bases respectively, with 8 bases between them. CDR3 length equals 11 residues. The germline gives CDR1 DFQATT, CDR2 SNEGSKA (reference sequence).

This clonotype has a handful of counts. V and J are TRBV7-9 and TRBJ1-4; 7 nucleotides agree with TRBD1. V was pared by 2 bases and J by 6 bases, with 6 bases of the junction left unmatched. Germline V gene sequence: CDR1 SEHNR, CDR2 FQNEAQ (reference sequence). The CDR3 has 15 amino acids. This CDR3 reads CASSLWARGDEKLFF. The CDR3 DNA is TGTGCCAGCAGCTTATGGGCCAGGGGGGATGAAAAACTGTTTTTT.

This clonotype was seen a few times. V gene TRBV15 combines with J gene TRBJ2-5; 10 bases match TRBD1. With the DNA end fitting TRBJ2-1 better, the J assignment may be wrong. Germline CDR1 is LNHNV and CDR2 is YYDKDF (reference sequence). The CDR3 totals 15 residues. Written as DNA, the CDR3 is TGTGCCACCAGCACGGGGACAGGGGCCTACAATGAGCAGTTCTTC. This gives the protein CATSTGTGAYNEQFF.

This clonotype showed up just a few times. This chain uses TRBV6-8 with TRBJ2-5; D might be TRBD1 (6 bases). CDR3 length: 15 amino acids. CDR1 is MNHGY, CDR2 SAAAGT, per germline. V lost 6 bases, J lost 5 bases, and 19 bases lay in between. The CDR3 bases are TGTGCCAGCAGCAATGTTCCGGGACAATTGGAGACCCAGTACTTC. It translates to CASSNVPGQLETQYF.